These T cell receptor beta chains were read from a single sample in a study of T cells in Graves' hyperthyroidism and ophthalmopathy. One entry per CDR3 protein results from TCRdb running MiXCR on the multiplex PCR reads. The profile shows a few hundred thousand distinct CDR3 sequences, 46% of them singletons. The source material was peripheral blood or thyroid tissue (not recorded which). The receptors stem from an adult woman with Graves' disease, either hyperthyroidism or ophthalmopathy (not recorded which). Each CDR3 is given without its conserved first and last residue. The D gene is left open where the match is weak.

CDR3 protein: SARSDSLYGYT
J gene: TRBJ1-2
V gene: TRBV20-1
D gene: NA

CDR3 protein: ASSPIQGGELY
J gene: TRBJ2-7
V gene: TRBV7-3
D gene: NA

CDR3 protein: ASSEDSGSWNEQF
J gene: NA
V gene: TRBV25-1
D gene: TRBD2

CDR3 protein: SASPEANYGYT
J gene: TRBJ1-2
V gene: TRBV20-1
D gene: NA

CDR3 protein: ASSQGGDRNYEQY
J gene: TRBJ2-7
V gene: TRBV7-2
D gene: NA

CDR3 protein: ASSLLGLSEAF
J gene: TRBJ1-1
V gene: TRBV5-1
D gene: NA

CDR3 protein: ASSRGPEQY
J gene: TRBJ2-7
V gene: TRBV7-3
D gene: NA

CDR3 protein: SASDGYSNQPQH
J gene: TRBJ1-5
V gene: TRBV20-1
D gene: NA

CDR3 protein: ASSQPEGGLETQY
J gene: TRBJ2-5
V gene: TRBV4-2
D gene: NA

CDR3 protein: SASDPINSPLH
J gene: TRBJ1-6
V gene: TRBV20-1
D gene: NA

CDR3 protein: ASSQTSPLH
J gene: TRBJ1-6
V gene: TRBV4-1
D gene: NA

CDR3 protein: ATSDSGDYQPQH
J gene: TRBJ1-5
V gene: TRBV24-1
D gene: NA

CDR3 protein: ARTFYEQY
J gene: TRBJ2-7
V gene: TRBV12-3/TRBV12-4
D gene: NA

CDR3 protein: ASSPPSGTSDRETQY
J gene: TRBJ2-5
V gene: TRBV7-9
D gene: TRBD2

CDR3 protein: SVEVGNEKLF
J gene: TRBJ1-4
V gene: TRBV29-1
D gene: NA

CDR3 protein: ASINSRTSNTGELF
J gene: TRBJ2-2
V gene: TRBV7-9
D gene: TRBD2

CDR3 protein: ASSKGQALPLH
J gene: TRBJ1-6
V gene: TRBV9
D gene: TRBD1

CDR3 protein: ASSLEVVVNQPQH
J gene: TRBJ1-5
V gene: TRBV7-2
D gene: NA

CDR3 protein: SVAEVPGYT
J gene: TRBJ1-2
V gene: TRBV29-1
D gene: NA

CDR3 protein: ASSIFGGGNQPQH
J gene: TRBJ1-5
V gene: TRBV19
D gene: NA

CDR3 protein: ASSKDRDQEQY
J gene: TRBJ2-7
V gene: TRBV5-4
D gene: TRBD1

CDR3 protein: ASRRGVDNSPLH
J gene: TRBJ1-6
V gene: TRBV25-1
D gene: NA

CDR3 protein: ASSPPSRDYEQY
J gene: TRBJ2-7
V gene: TRBV9
D gene: NA

CDR3 protein: ASSPLENSYEQY
J gene: TRBJ2-7
V gene: TRBV7-6
D gene: NA

CDR3 protein: SVVASGSAYEQY
J gene: TRBJ2-7
V gene: TRBV29-1
D gene: TRBD2

CDR3 protein: ASSLMGQGDNSPLH
J gene: TRBJ1-6
V gene: TRBV5-1
D gene: TRBD1

CDR3 protein: SARGLNTGELF
J gene: TRBJ2-2
V gene: TRBV20-1
D gene: NA

CDR3 protein: ASILQKGGSPLH
J gene: TRBJ1-6
V gene: TRBV2
D gene: NA

CDR3 protein: ASSPKGTGGGDTIY
J gene: TRBJ1-3
V gene: TRBV7-2
D gene: TRBD1

CDR3 protein: SARSGTGSYSNQPQH
J gene: TRBJ1-5
V gene: TRBV20-1
D gene: TRBD1

CDR3 protein: AIQGQGGTEA
J gene: TRBJ2-6
V gene: TRBV10-3
D gene: TRBD1

CDR3 protein: ASSVSLAGSQETQY
J gene: TRBJ2-5
V gene: TRBV7-9
D gene: TRBD2

CDR3 protein: ASRPGAKISEQY
J gene: TRBJ2-7
V gene: TRBV12-3/TRBV12-4
D gene: NA

CDR3 protein: SVVRGNTIY
J gene: TRBJ1-3
V gene: TRBV29-1
D gene: NA

CDR3 protein: ASSLNGRINSPLH
J gene: TRBJ1-6
V gene: TRBV4-1
D gene: NA

CDR3 protein: ASSLGGLGYT
J gene: TRBJ1-2
V gene: TRBV12-3/TRBV12-4
D gene: NA

CDR3 protein: AWSDGAEAF
J gene: TRBJ1-1
V gene: TRBV30
D gene: NA

CDR3 protein: ASSWTRGSGANVLT
J gene: TRBJ2-6
V gene: TRBV11-2
D gene: NA

CDR3 protein: ASSLVRTGELF
J gene: TRBJ2-2
V gene: TRBV28
D gene: NA

CDR3 protein: ASSQVRGTNEKLF
J gene: TRBJ1-4
V gene: TRBV4-2
D gene: NA

CDR3 protein: ASRLPGVSNTEAF
J gene: TRBJ1-1
V gene: TRBV12-3/TRBV12-4
D gene: NA

CDR3 protein: AIIEGVGTEAF
J gene: TRBJ1-1
V gene: TRBV10-3
D gene: NA

CDR3 protein: ASSFDRGYEH
J gene: TRBJ1-5
V gene: TRBV7-8
D gene: TRBD1

CDR3 protein: SARHRQGFLPQH
J gene: TRBJ1-5
V gene: TRBV20-1
D gene: TRBD1

CDR3 protein: ASSLAGRVYEKLF
J gene: TRBJ1-4
V gene: TRBV7-6
D gene: NA

CDR3 protein: ASSVGFPTHGYT
J gene: TRBJ1-2
V gene: TRBV9
D gene: NA

CDR3 protein: ASSQVGGGWMNEQY
J gene: TRBJ2-7
V gene: TRBV14
D gene: NA

CDR3 protein: ASSYSYEQPQH
J gene: TRBJ1-5
V gene: TRBV11-1
D gene: NA

CDR3 protein: SAWLADTDTQY
J gene: TRBJ2-3
V gene: TRBV20-1
D gene: TRBD2

CDR3 protein: ASSGKGLAVLQFGEQF
J gene: TRBJ2-1
V gene: TRBV7-9
D gene: NA

CDR3 protein: ASSLSNRMNTEAF
J gene: TRBJ1-1
V gene: TRBV27
D gene: NA

CDR3 protein: ASRLAGVYSGELF
J gene: TRBJ2-2
V gene: TRBV6-5
D gene: TRBD2

CDR3 protein: ASSFLGDGYGYT
J gene: TRBJ1-2
V gene: TRBV19
D gene: NA

CDR3 protein: ASSYAGLISYEQY
J gene: TRBJ2-7
V gene: TRBV7-8
D gene: NA